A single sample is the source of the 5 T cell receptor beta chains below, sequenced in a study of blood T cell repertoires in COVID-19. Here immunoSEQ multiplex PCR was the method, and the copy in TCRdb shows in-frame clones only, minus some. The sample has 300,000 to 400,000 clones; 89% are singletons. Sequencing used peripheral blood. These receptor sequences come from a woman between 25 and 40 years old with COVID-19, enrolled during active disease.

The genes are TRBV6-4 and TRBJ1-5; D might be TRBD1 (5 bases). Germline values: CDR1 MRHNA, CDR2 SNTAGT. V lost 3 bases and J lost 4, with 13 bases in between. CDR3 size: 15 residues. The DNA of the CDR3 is TGTGCCAGCAGTGAGGGGAGCGGGGGAAATCAGCCCCAGCATTTT. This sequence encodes CASSEGSGGNQPQHF.

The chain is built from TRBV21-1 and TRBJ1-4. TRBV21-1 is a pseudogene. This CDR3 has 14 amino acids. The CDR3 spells CASGGSRRNEKLFF. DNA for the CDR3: TGTGCCAGCGGAGGGAGTAGGCGGAATGAAAAACTGTTTTTT.

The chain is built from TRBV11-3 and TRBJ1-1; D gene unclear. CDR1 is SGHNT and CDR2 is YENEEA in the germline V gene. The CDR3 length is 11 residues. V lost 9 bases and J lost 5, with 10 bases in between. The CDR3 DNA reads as TGTGCCAGTTTATCGGGGACTGAAGCTTTCTTT. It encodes CASLSGTEAFF.

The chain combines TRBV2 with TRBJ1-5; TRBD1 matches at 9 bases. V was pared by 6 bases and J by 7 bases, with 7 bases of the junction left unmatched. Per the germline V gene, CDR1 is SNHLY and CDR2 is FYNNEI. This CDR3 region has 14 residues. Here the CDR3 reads CASRRQGGSQPQHF. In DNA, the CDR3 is TGTGCCAGCAGAAGACAGGGGGGGAGCCAGCCCCAGCATTTT.

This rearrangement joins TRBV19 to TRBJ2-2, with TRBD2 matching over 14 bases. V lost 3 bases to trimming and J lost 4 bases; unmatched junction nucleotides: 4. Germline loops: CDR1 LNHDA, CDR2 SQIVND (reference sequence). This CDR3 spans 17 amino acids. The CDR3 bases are TGTGCCAGTAGTATTGGGACTAGCGGGAGTCGCACCGGGGAGCTGTTTTTT. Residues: CASSIGTSGSRTGELFF.